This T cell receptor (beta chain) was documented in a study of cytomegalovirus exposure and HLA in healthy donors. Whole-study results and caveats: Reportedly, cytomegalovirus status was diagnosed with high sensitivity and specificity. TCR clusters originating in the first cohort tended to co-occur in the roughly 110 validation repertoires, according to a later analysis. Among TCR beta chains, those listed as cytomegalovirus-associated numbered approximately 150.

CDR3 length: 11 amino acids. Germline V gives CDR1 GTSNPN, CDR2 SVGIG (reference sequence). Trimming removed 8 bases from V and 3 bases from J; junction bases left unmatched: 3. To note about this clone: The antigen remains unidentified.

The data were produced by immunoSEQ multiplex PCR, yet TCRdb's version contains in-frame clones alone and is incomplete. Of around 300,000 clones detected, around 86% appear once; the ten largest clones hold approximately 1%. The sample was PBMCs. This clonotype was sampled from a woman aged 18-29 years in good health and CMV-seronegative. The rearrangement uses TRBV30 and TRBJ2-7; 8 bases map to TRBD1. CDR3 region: CARGQGYEQYF. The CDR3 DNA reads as TGTGCCCGTGGACAGGGCTACGAGCAGTACTTC.